These 31 T cell receptor beta chains came from one sample sequenced in a study of blood T cells in healthy people across ages. It was with a sample-barcoded 5' primer and a J-beta primer mix that a second PCR of roughly 7 to 12 cycles was run. Each CDR3 protein is one row after TCRdb ran MiXCR on the 5' RACE reads. The data show 650,000 to 800,000 distinct CDR3 sequences, approximately 52% seen once. The sample taken for sequencing was blood. All receptors derive from a woman aged 80 or over in good health.

This clonotype has at least ten counts. This chain links TRBV4-1 with TRBJ2-1, with D tentatively TRBD2 (5 bases). The CDR3 consists of 16 residues. Trimming stripped 0 bases from V and 7 bases from J, with 16 bases between. The germline V gene has CDR1 MGHRA and CDR2 YSYEKL. Here the CDR3 DNA reads TGCGCCAGCAGCCAAGATCCCAGCGGTAAAGGGAATGAGCAGTTCTTC. Translating it yields CASSQDPSGKGNEQFF.

The genes are TRBV5-6 and TRBJ2-2; tentatively, D is TRBD2 (5 bases). V was clipped by 0 bases and J by 6 bases, with 12 bases between them. The germline V gene has CDR1 SGHDT and CDR2 YYEEEE. The CDR3 length is 15 residues. The CDR3 coding sequence is TGTGCCAGCAGCTTGGGCCGGGGAAGGGCCGGGGAGCTGTTTTTT. This encodes CASSLGRGRAGELFF.

V and J are TRBV12-3 or TRBV12-4 and TRBJ2-1; D ambiguous. V was clipped by 6 bases and J by 5 bases, with 5 bases between them. CDR3 size: 11 residues. CDR3 amino acids: CASRSHNEQFF. The CDR3 DNA reads as TGTGCCAGCAGAAGTCACAATGAGCAGTTCTTC.

This clonotype was observed many times. This sequence joins TRBV9 and TRBJ2-1; 8 bases fit TRBD1. Germline V CDR1 and CDR2: SGDLS, YYNGEE. The CDR3 is 15 amino acids. V gave up 3 bases and J gave up 1 base; unmatched junction bases: 3. CDR3 sequence: CASSARTGSYNEQFF. Here the CDR3 DNA reads TGTGCCAGCAGCGCACGGACAGGGTCCTACAATGAGCAGTTCTTC. The full variable domain, in which reference TRBV9 and TRBJ2-1 provide the parts outside the CDR3, is DSGVTQTPKHLITATGQRVTLRCSPRSGDLSVYWYQQSLDQGLQFLIQYYNGEERAKGNILERFSAQQFPDLHSELNLSSLELGDSALYFCASSARTGSYNEQFFGPGTRLTVL.

This clonotype showed up many times. The chain combines TRBV5-1 with TRBJ2-3, with 7 bases identical to TRBD1. V shed 7 bases and J 3 bases; nucleotides not matched to a gene: 5. In germline, CDR1 is SGHRS, CDR2 YFSETQ. The CDR3 is 13 amino acids. The CDR3 here is CASARGPTDTQYF. CDR3 DNA sequence: TGCGCCAGCGCAAGGGGGCCGACAGATACGCAGTATTTT.

The V and J genes are TRBV12-3 or TRBV12-4 and TRBJ1-6; 9 nucleotides agree with TRBD1. V lost 5 bases, J lost 0 bases, and 5 bases stayed unmatched. The CDR3 has 17 residues. Here the CDR3 reads CASSPGTGSSYNSPLHF. The CDR3 DNA sequence: TGTGCCAGCAGTCCAGGGACAGGGAGCTCCTATAATTCACCCCTCCACTTT.

This clonotype was detected ten times or more. The chain carries TRBV7-9 and TRBJ2-3; D is unresolved. The CDR3 loop spans 11 amino acids. CDR1 SEHNR and CDR2 FQNEAQ come from the germline V gene (reference sequence). With 5 bases removed from V and 6 bases from J, the gap between germline ends came to 6 bases. The CDR3 region has the DNA TGTGCCAGCAGCCCCCCCGATACGCAGTATTTT. It translates to CASSPPDTQYF.

This clonotype came up a few times. The chain carries TRBV7-2 and TRBJ2-5; 9 bases line up with TRBD2. The CDR3 is made up of 14 amino acids. Losses at the gene ends were 1 base for V and 5 bases for J; bases not matched to a gene: 2. The germline V gene has CDR1 SGHTA and CDR2 FQGNSA. The DNA of the CDR3 is TGTGCCAGCAGCTTAGATGCGGGAGGGGAGACCCAGTACTTC. Protein: CASSLDAGGETQYF.

This clonotype was detected once. The chain recombines TRBV15 with TRBJ2-3; TRBD2 matches at 9 bases. In germline, CDR1 is LNHNV, CDR2 YYDKDF (reference sequence). The CDR3 consists of 16 residues. Germline trimming cut 3 bases from V and 4 bases from J; bases unmatched to any gene: 8. CDR3 DNA: TGTGCCACCAGCAGCCTAGCGGGATCAGTCGCAGATACGCAGTATTTT. It codes for CATSSLAGSVADTQYF. The whole variable domain, remainder taken from reference TRBV15 and TRBJ2-3, is DAMVIQNPRYQVTQFGKPVTLSCSQTLNHNVMYWYQQKSSQAPKLLFHYYDKDFNNEADTPDNFQSRRPNTSFCFLDIRSPGLGDTAMYLCATSSLAGSVADTQYFGPGTRLTVL.

Ten or more counts support this clonotype. The V gene is TRBV12-3 or TRBV12-4, the J gene TRBJ1-5; D is unclear. The V and J ends lost 5 bases and 4 bases respectively, with 6 bases between them. The CDR3 has 12 amino acids. The CDR3 nucleotides are TGTGCCAGCAGTCTCCTAAATCAGCCCCAGCATTTT. It is translated as CASSLLNQPQHF.

V usage is TRBV12-3 or TRBV12-4 and J usage is TRBJ1-5, with 7 bases aligning to TRBD1. Unmatched junction bases numbered 6, after V lost 6 bases and J lost 4 bases. This CDR3 spans 14 amino acids. For the CDR3, the DNA is TGTGCCAGCAGCCACGGACAGGTGAATCAGCCCCAGCATTTT. It is translated as CASSHGQVNQPQHF.

This clonotype came up a few times. A much larger clonotype is one base distant, so this may be a read error. The genes are TRBV29-1 and TRBJ2-7; TRBD2 matches at 14 bases. CDR1 and CDR2 from the germline V gene are SQVTM and ANQGSEA. The CDR3 contains 16 residues. Trimming took 6 bases from V and 7 from J; bases not matched to a gene: 14. Here the CDR3 reads CSVEPTSGGVNNEQYF. The CDR3 nucleotides read TGCAGCGTCGAACCGACTAGCGGGGGGGTTAACAATGAGCAGTACTTC.

Many counts were recorded for this clonotype. The chain couples TRBV28 to TRBJ2-5; no clear D. The CDR3 has 11 residues. Trimming removed 6 bases from V and 7 bases from J, with 9 bases in between. Germline CDR1 is MDHEN and CDR2 is SYDVKM. The CDR3 region is CASRQYGTQYF. The CDR3 DNA reads TGTGCCAGCAGGCAGTACGGGACCCAGTACTTC.

Written as DNA, the CDR3 is TGTGCCAGCAGCACTAGGATTGGACAGAGGGATTCACCCCTCCACTTT. Translating it yields CASSTRIGQRDSPLHF. This sequence joins TRBV7-6 and TRBJ1-6, with D perhaps TRBD1 (6 bases). Trimming took off 5 bases at V and 8 bases at J, with 19 bases between the two ends. The CDR3 runs to 16 residues. CDR1 SGHVS and CDR2 FNYEAQ come from the germline V gene.

Only a few counts were recorded for this clonotype. The chain couples TRBV20-1 to TRBJ1-5; 8 nucleotides line up with TRBD1. This CDR3 has 15 amino acids. V trimming: 3 bases; J trimming: 0 bases; junction bases outside the gene matches: 4. Germline-derived CDR1 and CDR2 are DFQATT and SNEGSKA (reference sequence). The CDR3, as DNA: TGCAGTGCTAGCCCTCAGGGGGCTAGCAATCAGCCCCAGCATTTT. It encodes CSASPQGASNQPQHF.

Regarding this clonotype: Since a much larger clone is just one base distant, this may be a read error. The chain joins TRBV6-1 to TRBJ2-5, with 7 bases that match TRBD2. Germline CDR1 and CDR2: MNHNS and SASEGT. V dropped 4 bases and J dropped 4; count of bases not matched to a gene: 12. This CDR3 is built from 16 residues. CDR3 in amino acids: CASSVLRGGGGETQYF. The CDR3 nucleotides read TGTGCCAGCAGTGTCTTGCGTGGTGGGGGGGGAGAGACCCAGTACTTC.

This clonotype was observed a few times. CDR3 sequence: CASIGRTNTGELFF. DNA of the CDR3: TGTGCCAGCATTGGCAGAACGAACACCGGGGAGCTGTTTTTT. The J gene is TRBJ2-2, the V gene TRBV6-5; D not resolved. The CDR3 extends over 14 amino acids. The V end lost 7 bases, the J end lost 0 bases, and 9 bases lay between the germline ends. Per the germline V gene, CDR1 is MNHEY and CDR2 is SVGAGI.

A few counts support this clonotype. Germline and junction disagree at one end, which may indicate a read error. This rearrangement joins TRBV10-1 to TRBJ1-4, with D tentatively TRBD1 (5 bases). The CDR3 spans 15 residues. Germline V lookup: CDR1 WNHNN, CDR2 SYGVQD (reference sequence). The CDR3 spells CASSPGSAGDEELFF. CDR3 DNA sequence: TGCGCCAGCAGCCCAGGGAGTGCAGGCGATGAAGAACTGTTTTTT.

This clonotype showed up just a few times. With a much larger clone just one base away, this may be a read error. The V and J genes are TRBV24-1 and TRBJ2-1; 11 bases align to TRBD2. The assigned J gene may be wrong: the sequence end matches TRBJ2-7 better. This CDR3 region has 16 residues. CDR1 is KGHDR, CDR2 SFDVKD, per germline. CDR3 amino acids: CATSDHTSGSYNEQYF. CDR3 nucleotides: TGTGCCACCAGTGACCATACTAGCGGGAGCTACAATGAGCAGTACTTC.

This clonotype was observed once. The chain combines TRBV6-2 or TRBV6-3 with TRBJ2-4; 11 positions match TRBD2. This CDR3 has 15 amino acids. Germline loops: CDR1 MNHEY, CDR2 SVGEGT. Germline trimming cut 0 bases from V and 6 bases from J; bases unmatched to any gene: 1. This CDR3 is CASSYSGTSGNIQYF. The CDR3 coding sequence is TGTGCCAGCAGTTACTCAGGGACTAGCGGAAACATTCAGTACTTC.

The chain combines TRBV13 with TRBJ2-7, with D possibly TRBD1 on 5 matching bases. The J call is uncertain, as TRBJ2-5 better fits the DNA end. CDR1 and CDR2 from the germline V gene are PRHDT and FYEKMQ (reference sequence). This CDR3 has 15 residues. CDR3 residues: CASSPLIGKGETQYF. The CDR3 nucleotides read TGTGCCAGCAGCCCCCTTATAGGGAAGGGGGAGACCCAGTACTTC.

In its sample, this clonotype was seen many times. The chain has TRBV14 and TRBJ2-5; the D call may be TRBD1 or TRBD2 (6 bases each). Per the germline V gene, CDR1 is SGHDN and CDR2 is FVKESK. V was shortened by 0 bases and J by 5 bases, with 10 bases between the two germline ends. The CDR3 consists of 14 residues. CDR3 in amino acids: CASSQETGRETQYF. The CDR3, as DNA: TGTGCCAGCAGCCAAGAAACAGGGAGGGAGACCCAGTACTTC. Full variable domain (rest looked up from reference TRBV14 and TRBJ2-5): EAGVTQFPSHSVIEKGQTVTLRCDPISGHDNLYWYRRVMGKEIKFLLHFVKESKQDESGMPNNRFLAERTGGTYSTLKVQPAELEDSGVYFCASSQETGRETQYFGPGTRLLVL.

The CDR3 spells CASSLWLQAQYF. Written as DNA, the CDR3 is TGTGCCAGCAGTTTATGGCTCCAGGCGCAGTATTTT. The chain couples TRBV12-3 or TRBV12-4 to TRBJ2-3; the D is unclear. Trimming left V 2 bases short and J 10 bases short, with 10 bases between. The CDR3 covers 12 residues.

This clonotype came up many times. V and J are TRBV5-1 and TRBJ2-1, with TRBD2 matching 10 bases. V shed 3 bases and J 10 bases; nucleotides not matched to a gene: 16. CDR3 length equals 17 residues. Germline V lookup: CDR1 SGHRS, CDR2 YFSETQ. CDR3 bases: TGCGCCAGCAGCTACTGGACTAGCGGAGGTACCCCAGGGGAGCAGTTCTTC. The encoded protein is CASSYWTSGGTPGEQFF. The variable domain in full, with the rest retrieved from reference TRBV5-1 and TRBJ2-1, is KAGVTQTPRYLIKTRGQQVTLSCSPISGHRSVSWYQQTPGQGLQFLFEYFSETQRNKGNFPGRFSGRQFSNSRSEMNVSTLELGDSALYLCASSYWTSGGTPGEQFFGPGTRLTVL.

This clonotype was seen repeatedly, ten times or more. The chain uses TRBV7-3 and TRBJ2-3; D not certain. V was cut by 6 bases and J by 2 bases, with 12 bases left in between. Germline loops: CDR1 SGHTA, CDR2 FQGTGA. The CDR3 loop spans 14 amino acids. CDR3 amino acids: CASSSTTVTDTQYF. The CDR3 DNA sequence: TGTGCCAGCAGTTCCACGACCGTCACAGATACGCAGTATTTT. Full variable domain (missing parts from reference TRBV7-3 and TRBJ2-3): GAGVSQTPSNKVTEKGKYVELRCDPISGHTALYWYRQSLGQGPEFLIYFQGTGAADDSGLPNDRFFAVRPEGSVSTLKIQRTERGDSAVYLCASSSTTVTDTQYFGPGTRLTVL.

This clonotype was recorded at least ten times. The J gene is TRBJ2-1, the V gene TRBV14, with D possibly matching TRBD2 (5 bases). The V gene lost 4 bases and the J gene lost 6 bases, with 10 bases spanning the gap. The CDR3 spans 13 residues. Germline V gene lookup returns CDR1 SGHDN and CDR2 FVKESK. In DNA form, the CDR3 reads TGTGCCAGCAGCCTTGGACTCTTCAATGAGCAGTTCTTC. Its translation: CASSLGLFNEQFF.

This chain links TRBV4-1 with TRBJ2-2; D may be TRBD1 (6 bases). The germline V gene has CDR1 MGHRA and CDR2 YSYEKL. This CDR3 has 16 residues. Trimming pared 2 bases from V and 0 bases from J, leaving 10 bases between. The chain's CDR3 is CASSQMGAANTGELFF. The CDR3 bases are TGCGCCAGCAGCCAAATGGGGGCGGCGAACACCGGGGAGCTGTTTTTT.

The sample holds many counts of this clonotype. The rearrangement joins TRBV5-1 to TRBJ2-3; D might be TRBD1 or TRBD2, each matching 5 bases. V was pared by 6 bases and J by 6 bases, with 11 bases between. There are 12 residues in the CDR3. Germline V gene sequence: CDR1 SGHRS, CDR2 YFSETQ. CDR3 loop: CASTIGADTQYF. The CDR3 DNA reads as TGCGCCAGCACAATCGGGGCGGATACGCAGTATTTT.

Concerning this clonotype itself: A read error may produce the germline difference seen at one junction end. This chain uses TRBV20-1 with TRBJ1-6; a possible D gene is TRBD1 (5 bases). The CDR3 spans 15 residues. Germline V CDR1 and CDR2: DFQATT, SNEGSKA (reference sequence). This CDR3 reads CSARDPLGDNSPLHF. In DNA form, the CDR3 reads TGCAGTGCCAGAGATCCGCTAGGGGATAATTCACCCCTCCACTTT.

The V call is TRBV25-1, the J call TRBJ2-1; a possible D gene is TRBD2 (6 bases). The CDR3 runs 12 residues. CDR1 is MGHDK, CDR2 SYGVNS, per germline. The V end was cut by 7 bases, the J end by 4 bases, with 8 bases between. Here the CDR3 DNA reads TGTGCCAGCAAACGGGAGTACAATGAGCAGTTCTTC. Protein product: CASKREYNEQFF.

The gene calls are TRBV27 and TRBJ2-3; TRBD1 agrees at 9 bases. CDR1 and CDR2 (germline): MNHEY, SMNVEV (reference sequence). With 4 bases clipped from V and 7 bases from J, the junction kept 9 bases outside the gene matches. There are 15 residues in the CDR3. CDR3 nucleotide sequence: TGTGCCAGCAGTTACCCGCGGGACAGGGAAAATACGCAGTATTTT. It codes for CASSYPRDRENTQYF.